Below, 6 T cell receptor beta chains from the same sample are listed, as sequenced in a study of OX40 agonist ivuxolimab in advanced cancers. The method was immunoSEQ multiplex PCR; TCRdb's version includes in-frame clones alone and lacks a portion of them. The top ten clones hold approximately 0.69% of a sample with tens of thousands of clones, over 90% of them seen once. The sample was CD4+ or CD8+ T cells sorted from blood, taken in a trial of the OX40 agonist ivuxolimab. These receptors were taken from an adult with an advanced solid tumor such as melanoma, head and neck, liver or kidney cancer.

The chain has TRBV11-3 and TRBJ1-1; 7 bases map to TRBD1. CDR1 is SGHNT and CDR2 is YENEEA in the germline V gene. The CDR3 extends over 12 amino acids. The V segment lost 9 bases and the J segment 5 bases; nucleotides outside the gene matches: 6. CDR3 sequence: CASQQGRTEAFF. CDR3 bases: TGTGCCAGTCAACAGGGGAGGACTGAAGCTTTCTTT.

This clone was seen a single time. The DNA for the CDR3 is TGCGCCAGCAGCCGAACCGGGGCGACTAGCGGAGAAGATACGCAGTATTTT. It is translated as CASSRTGATSGEDTQYF. The chain combines TRBV4-1 with TRBJ2-3; the match to TRBD2 covers 9 bases. The CDR3 is 17 residues long. Germline V lookup: CDR1 MGHRA, CDR2 YSYEKL. V shed 4 bases, J shed 5 bases, and the junction held 13 bases outside the gene matches.

This clone was detected only a few times. The chain couples TRBV6-5 to TRBJ2-7; TRBD2 matches at 10 bases. The CDR3 covers 13 residues. Losses at the gene ends were 7 bases for V and 6 bases for J; bases not matched to a gene: 6. The germline gives CDR1 MNHEY, CDR2 SVGAGI. The CDR3 protein is CASKPRLAGEQYF. The CDR3 nucleotides are TGTGCCAGCAAACCCCGACTAGCGGGCGAGCAGTACTTC.

The gene calls are TRBV6-6 and TRBJ2-1; a possible D gene is TRBD1 (5 bases). The CDR3 totals 15 residues. V gave up 6 bases and J gave up 6 bases, with 18 bases separating them. The germline V gene encodes CDR1 MNHNY and CDR2 SVGAGI (reference sequence). CDR3 bases: TGTGCCAGCAGCCAGGACACGGTTCTGAGCAATGAGCAGTTCTTC. Translated: CASSQDTVLSNEQFF.

The chain links TRBV28 to TRBJ2-1, with 7 bases identical to TRBD1. The CDR3 loop spans 15 amino acids. V trimming: 6 bases; J trimming: 4 bases; junction bases outside the gene matches: 9. The germline V gene encodes CDR1 MDHEN and CDR2 SYDVKM. The DNA for the CDR3 is TGTGCCAGCAGCCCGAAACCGGGACAGTACAATGAGCAGTTCTTC. This translates into CASSPKPGQYNEQFF.

The V gene is TRBV7-9, the J gene TRBJ2-5; 14 bases align to TRBD2. V gave up 0 bases and J gave up 3 bases; unmatched junction bases: 3. Per the germline V gene, CDR1 is SEHNR and CDR2 is FQNEAQ (reference sequence). This CDR3 spans 17 amino acids. Here the CDR3 reads CASSLAPGLAGEETQYF. Written as DNA, the CDR3 is TGTGCCAGCAGCTTAGCCCCGGGACTAGCGGGAGAAGAGACCCAGTACTTC.